These 17 T cell receptor beta chains share one sample of origin, sequenced in a study of blood T cell repertoires in COVID-19. TCRdb's table, derived via immunoSEQ multiplex PCR, lists solely in-frame clones and lacks some. The sample lists tens of thousands of clones, more than 75% seen once, with about 6.5% in the top ten. Sequencing input: peripheral blood. These receptors were collected from a woman in her fifties or sixties with COVID-19, enrolled during active disease.

The rearrangement joins TRBV19 to TRBJ1-1; 10 bases map to TRBD1. Germline V CDR1 and CDR2: LNHDA, SQIVND (reference sequence). This CDR3 contains 14 residues. V gave up 0 bases and J gave up 13 bases; unmatched junction bases: 8. The CDR3 loop reads CASSIDRDRGSGFF. The CDR3 DNA reads as TGTGCCAGTAGTATAGATCGGGACAGGGGTTCTGGTTTCTTT.

V is TRBV3-1 (or the pseudogene TRBV3-2) and J is TRBJ1-6; D perhaps matches TRBD1 (6 bases). This CDR3 is built from 18 residues. Trimming took 6 bases from V and 0 from J, leaving 18 bases between them. Looked up from germline, CDR1 is LGHDT and CDR2 is YNNKEL (reference sequence). CDR3: CASRQNGQISSYNSPLHF. Here the CDR3 DNA reads TGTGCCAGCAGACAAAACGGACAGATTAGCTCCTATAATTCACCCCTCCACTTT.

The rearrangement uses TRBV18 and TRBJ2-1, with TRBD1 identical over 8 bases. This CDR3 contains 15 residues. Germline values: CDR1 KGHSH, CDR2 LQKENI. V was pared by 8 bases and J by 5 bases, with 11 bases of the junction left unmatched. The CDR3 reads CASQQGTGNNNEQFF. CDR3 in DNA: TGTGCCAGCCAACAAGGGACAGGTAATAACAATGAGCAGTTCTTC.

This rearrangement joins TRBV11-3 to TRBJ1-4; D gene uncertain. The CDR3 is 13 amino acids. Germline CDR1 is SGHNT and CDR2 is YENEEA. Deletions cut 6 bases from V and 7 bases from J, with 12 bases between. DNA of the CDR3: TGTGCCAGCAGTATACTGCGGAGTGAAAAACTGTTTTTT. Protein sequence: CASSILRSEKLFF.

The V gene is TRBV2, the J gene TRBJ1-4, with 7 bases identical to TRBD1. Germline-derived CDR1 and CDR2 are SNHLY and FYNNEI. This CDR3 is 16 amino acids long. With V trimmed by 7 bases and J by 3 bases, 11 bases remained unmatched. CDR3 DNA: TGTGCCAGCAAGGACTGGAACAGGGGTCCTAATGAAAAACTGTTTTTT. The encoded protein is CASKDWNRGPNEKLFF.

The chain joins TRBV2 to TRBJ1-4; D is possibly TRBD1 (6 bases). V gave up 4 bases and J gave up 4 bases, with 10 bases separating them. CDR1 SNHLY and CDR2 FYNNEI come from the germline V gene. CDR3 length equals 14 residues. The CDR3 nucleotides read TGTGCCAGCAGTGTAGGCAGGGGTAATGAAAAACTGTTTTTT. This translates into CASSVGRGNEKLFF.

This clone showed up just a few times. Other DNA sequences in this specimen translate into the identical CDR3. The genes are TRBV12-3 or TRBV12-4 and TRBJ1-3; TRBD1 agrees at 7 bases. CDR3 length: 13 amino acids. The V segment lost 6 bases and the J segment 4 bases; nucleotides outside the gene matches: 3. CDR3 DNA sequence: TGTGCCAGCAGACCACAGGGGGGAAACACCATATATTTT. This encodes CASRPQGGNTIYF.

This chain connects TRBV11-2 to TRBJ1-6; no firm D call. Germline V gene data show CDR1 as SGHAT and CDR2 as FQNNGV. The CDR3 has 15 amino acids. V lost 5 bases to trimming and J lost 8 bases, with 16 bases between them. This chain's CDR3 is CASSQIRGRHSPLHF. CDR3 nucleotide sequence: TGTGCCAGCAGCCAGATCCGAGGTCGCCATTCACCCCTCCACTTT.

This chain joins TRBV6-1 and TRBJ2-1; 7 bases agree with TRBD2. CDR1 is MNHNS and CDR2 is SASEGT in the germline V gene. V lost 4 bases, J lost 0 bases, and 6 bases stayed unmatched. This CDR3 has 16 amino acids. In DNA form, the CDR3 reads TGTGCCAGCAGTGGGTCACTAGCGAGCTCCTACAATGAGCAGTTCTTC. Its protein product is CASSGSLASSYNEQFF.

The CDR3 coding sequence is TGTGCCAGCAAAAAGCAGGGGGTCTCCAATGAGCAGTTCTTC. Its translation: CASKKQGVSNEQFF. The chain is built from TRBV27 and TRBJ2-1; 7 bases fit TRBD1. With 7 bases clipped from V and 6 bases from J, the junction kept 9 bases outside the gene matches. Germline lookup yields CDR1 MNHEY and CDR2 SMNVEV (reference sequence). The CDR3 extends over 14 amino acids.

This clone has only one observation. This chain links TRBV28 with TRBJ1-4; 9 nucleotides line up with TRBD1. Losses at the gene ends were 6 bases for V and 8 bases for J; bases not matched to a gene: 10. CDR3 length equals 15 residues. Germline V gene data show CDR1 as MDHEN and CDR2 as SYDVKM. The CDR3 protein is CASREPGQGREKLFF. CDR3 nucleotide sequence: TGTGCCAGCAGAGAACCGGGACAGGGCAGGGAAAAACTGTTTTTT.

The V and J genes are TRBV30 and TRBJ2-1; 12 bases agree with TRBD2. This CDR3 region has 16 residues. After removal of 4 bases from V and 8 bases from J, the junction contained 12 bases not matched to a gene. Germline V gene sequence: CDR1 GTSNPN, CDR2 SVGIG (reference sequence). This CDR3 reads CAWKQFITSGRYEQFF. CDR3 nucleotides: TGTGCCTGGAAACAATTCATAACTAGCGGGAGGTATGAGCAGTTCTTC.

The V and J genes are TRBV30 and TRBJ1-6; 8 bases match TRBD1. Trimming removed 6 bases from V and 14 bases from J; junction bases left unmatched: 15. This CDR3 spans 14 amino acids. Germline V gene sequence: CDR1 GTSNPN, CDR2 SVGIG (reference sequence). This CDR3 reads CACHPGQAPLSLHF. CDR3 DNA: TGTGCCTGCCACCCGGGACAGGCCCCCTTGTCCCTCCACTTT. The full variable domain, in which reference TRBV30 and TRBJ1-6 provide the parts outside the CDR3, is SQTIHQWPATLVQPVGSPLSLECTVEGTSNPNLYWYRQAAGRGLQLLFYSVGIGQISSEVPQNLSASRPQDRQFILSSKKLLLSDSGFYLCACHPGQAPLSLHFGNGTRLTVT.

The V call is TRBV6-5, the J call TRBJ1-1; 7 nucleotides line up with TRBD1. Trimming took 6 bases from V and 13 from J; bases not matched to a gene: 14. Germline loops: CDR1 MNHEY, CDR2 SVGAGI. The CDR3 extends over 13 amino acids. CDR3 residues: CASRGTAISGDFF. Here the CDR3 DNA reads TGTGCCAGCAGGGGGACAGCAATTTCCGGTGATTTCTTT.

The J gene is TRBJ2-7, the V gene TRBV19, with 7 bases identical to TRBD1. Germline V gene lookup returns CDR1 LNHDA and CDR2 SQIVND (reference sequence). The CDR3 contains 14 residues. V lost 6 bases, J lost 1 base, and 6 bases stayed unmatched. CDR3 DNA sequence: TGTGCCAGTAGCAAGGACAGGACGTCCTACGAGCAGTACTTC. Translating gives CASSKDRTSYEQYF.

J is TRBJ2-7 and V is TRBV14; D ambiguous. Germline V lookup: CDR1 SGHDN, CDR2 FVKESK. V shed 3 bases and J shed 3 bases, with 6 bases lying between them. CDR3 size: 12 residues. The CDR3 loop is CASSHGLYEQYF. The CDR3 region has the DNA TGTGCCAGCAGCCACGGTCTCTACGAGCAGTACTTC.

This chain joins TRBV9 and TRBJ1-2; weak D call: TRBD1 (5 bases). V gave up 0 bases and J gave up 6 bases, with 6 bases separating them. The CDR3 has 12 amino acids. Germline assignment: CDR1 SGDLS and CDR2 YYNGEE. The CDR3 loop reads CASSVGRDGYTF. As DNA, the CDR3 is TGTGCCAGCAGCGTAGGCAGGGATGGCTACACCTTC.